This T cell receptor beta chain emerged from a study of blood T cell repertoires in COVID-19. Overall study context: The United States, Italy and Spain were the sources of the acute and convalescent COVID-19 samples. PBMCs, B-cell-depleted T cells, or T cells provided the cDNA or gDNA that made up the material.

Per the study methods: Estimates of nucleated cell counts were drawn from the amplification of reference gene primers. TCRdb keeps only in-frame clones here, not all; method: immunoSEQ multiplex PCR. That table supplies the V and J calls and clone size; D and trimming were determined from the DNA. The table includes hundreds of thousands of clones, approximately 86% detected once. V was cut by 1 base and J by 5 bases, with 20 bases left in between. CDR1 SGHVS and CDR2 FQNEAQ come from the germline V gene. The CDR3 spans 17 residues. The receptor was derived from a man in his sixties or seventies with acute or convalescent COVID-19. V and J are TRBV7-8 and TRBJ2-5; tentatively, D is TRBD2 (7 bases). Sequencing was done on a sample of peripheral blood. The CDR3 reads CASSLERRGPLRETQYF. CDR3 DNA: TGTGCCAGCAGCTTAGAGCGGCGGGGGCCCCTGAGGGAGACCCAGTACTTC.